What follows are 10 T cell receptor beta chains derived from one specimen sequenced in a study of blood T cell repertoires in COVID-19. Only in-frame clones appear in the TCRdb table, and some are missing; sequencing was by immunoSEQ multiplex PCR. The data hold 180,000 or so clones, with around 86% observed a single time. Specimen: peripheral blood. These receptors were collected from a man aged 55-75 years with acute or convalescent COVID-19.

The chain has TRBV5-5 and TRBJ2-7, with TRBD2 matching over 8 bases. Germline values: CDR1 SGHKS, CDR2 YYEKEE (reference sequence). Unmatched junction bases numbered 8, after V lost 4 bases and J lost 2 bases. The CDR3 is 15 residues long. CDR3 in amino acids: CASSRERERPYEQYF. The CDR3 bases are TGTGCCAGCAGCAGGGAGCGGGAGAGACCCTACGAGCAGTACTTC.

A word on this clone: The same CDR3 also results from other DNA sequences found in this sample. V usage is TRBV5-1 and J usage is TRBJ1-1; D might be TRBD1 (5 bases). Trimming cost V 1 base and J 1 base, with 8 bases left between them. From germline, CDR1 is SGHRS and CDR2 YFSETQ. The CDR3 extends over 14 amino acids. The CDR3 region has the DNA TGCGCCAGCAGCTTGCAGGGAACGAACACTGAAGCTTTCTTT. It encodes CASSLQGTNTEAFF.

This chain uses TRBV10-3 with TRBJ2-3; TRBD2 might be the D (6 bases). Trimming cost V 2 bases and J 2 bases, with 14 bases left between them. The CDR3 totals 16 residues. Germline-derived CDR1 and CDR2 are ENHRY and SYGVKD. This CDR3 is CAISEAGRGYTDTQYF. The CDR3 bases are TGTGCCATCAGTGAGGCGGGGAGAGGGTACACAGATACGCAGTATTTT.

The chain links TRBV28 to TRBJ2-6; maybe TRBD2 (6 bases). This CDR3 has 16 amino acids. Germline CDR1 and CDR2: MDHEN and SYDVKM. V dropped 4 bases and J dropped 2 bases, with 12 bases sitting between them. This CDR3 is CASSSPGGTGANVLTF. The CDR3 DNA reads as TGTGCCAGCAGTTCTCCCGGGGGAACTGGGGCCAACGTCCTGACTTTC.

The rearrangement links TRBV5-1 to TRBJ1-1; 7 nucleotides match TRBD1. Trimming removed 2 bases from V and 5 bases from J; junction bases left unmatched: 3. The CDR3 is 13 amino acids. CDR1 and CDR2 (germline): SGHRS, YFSETQ. Here the CDR3 DNA reads TGCGCCAGCAGCTTTACAGGGGAGACTGAAGCTTTCTTT. It yields the protein CASSFTGETEAFF.

The chain is built from TRBV5-5 and TRBJ2-7; 10 bases are a match to TRBD2. Germline V gene lookup returns CDR1 SGHKS and CDR2 YYEKEE (reference sequence). This CDR3 region has 15 residues. V dropped 0 bases and J dropped 7; count of bases not matched to a gene: 7. CDR3 in amino acids: CASSLVLAGVREQYF. The CDR3 region has the DNA TGTGCCAGCAGCTTGGTTCTAGCGGGAGTGAGGGAGCAGTACTTC.

The CDR3 DNA reads TGTGCCACCAGTGATTCTGCAGGGGTCAATCAGCCCCAGCATTTT. This encodes CATSDSAGVNQPQHF. This chain connects TRBV24-1 to TRBJ1-5; tentatively, D is TRBD1 (6 bases). The CDR3 covers 15 residues. Germline lookup yields CDR1 KGHDR and CDR2 SFDVKD. V lost 2 bases to trimming and J lost 3 bases, with 10 bases between them.

V gene TRBV6-1 combines with J gene TRBJ1-5; 7 positions agree with TRBD1. The CDR3 loop spans 14 amino acids. The germline CDR1 and CDR2 sequences are MNHNS and SASEGT. With V trimmed by 3 bases and J by 11 bases, 10 bases remained unmatched. This chain's CDR3 is CASSDVPGQLAQHF. The CDR3 DNA follows: TGTGCCAGCAGTGATGTACCGGGACAGTTGGCCCAGCATTTT.

CDR3 DNA: TGTGCCAGCAGTTTATCGCGCGGGTCTAAACCCTACGAGCAGTACTTC. Encoded protein: CASSLSRGSKPYEQYF. The chain couples TRBV28 to TRBJ2-7, with a tentative D call TRBD2 (5 bases). Germline V gives CDR1 MDHEN, CDR2 SYDVKM. The V end lost 1 base, the J end lost 2 bases, and 15 bases lay between the germline ends. The CDR3 covers 16 residues.

This sequence joins TRBV28 and TRBJ1-2, with TRBD1 as a possible D gene (6 bases). This CDR3 contains 13 residues. Trimming removed 6 bases at V and 4 bases at J, with 12 bases between. CDR1 and CDR2 (germline): MDHEN, SYDVKM. The chain's CDR3 is CASSPGQLYGYTF. In DNA, the CDR3 is TGTGCCAGCAGCCCTGGACAGCTCTATGGCTACACCTTC.